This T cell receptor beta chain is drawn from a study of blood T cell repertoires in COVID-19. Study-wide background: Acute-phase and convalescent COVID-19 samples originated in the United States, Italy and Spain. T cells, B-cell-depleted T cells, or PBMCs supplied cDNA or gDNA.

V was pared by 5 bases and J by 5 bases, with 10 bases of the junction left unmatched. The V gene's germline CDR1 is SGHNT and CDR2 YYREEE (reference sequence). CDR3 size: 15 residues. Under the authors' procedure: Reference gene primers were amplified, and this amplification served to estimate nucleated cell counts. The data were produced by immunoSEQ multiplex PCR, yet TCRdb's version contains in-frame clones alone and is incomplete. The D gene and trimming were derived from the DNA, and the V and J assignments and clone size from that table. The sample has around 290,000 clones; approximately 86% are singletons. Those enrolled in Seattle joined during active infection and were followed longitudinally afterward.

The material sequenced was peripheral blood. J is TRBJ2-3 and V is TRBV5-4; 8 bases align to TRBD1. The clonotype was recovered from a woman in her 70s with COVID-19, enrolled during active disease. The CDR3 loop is CASSGGDRLGDTQYF. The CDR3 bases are TGTGCCAGCAGTGGCGGGGACAGGCTTGGAGATACGCAGTATTTT.